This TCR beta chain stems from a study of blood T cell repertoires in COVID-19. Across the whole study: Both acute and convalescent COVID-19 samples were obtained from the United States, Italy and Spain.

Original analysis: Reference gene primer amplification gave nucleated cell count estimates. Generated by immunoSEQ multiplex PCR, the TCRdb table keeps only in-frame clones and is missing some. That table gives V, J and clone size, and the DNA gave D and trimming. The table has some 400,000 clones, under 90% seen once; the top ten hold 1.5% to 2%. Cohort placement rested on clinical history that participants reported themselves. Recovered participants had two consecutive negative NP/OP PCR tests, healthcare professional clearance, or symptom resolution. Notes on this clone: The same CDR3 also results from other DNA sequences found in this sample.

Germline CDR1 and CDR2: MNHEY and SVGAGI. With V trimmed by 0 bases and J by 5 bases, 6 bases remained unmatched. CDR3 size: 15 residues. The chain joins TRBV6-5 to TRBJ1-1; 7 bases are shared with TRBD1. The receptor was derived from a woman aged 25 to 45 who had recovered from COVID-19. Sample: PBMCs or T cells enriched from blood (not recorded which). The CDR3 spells CASSYSDRVGTEAFF. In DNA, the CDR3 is TGTGCCAGCAGTTACTCTGACAGGGTAGGGACTGAAGCTTTCTTT.